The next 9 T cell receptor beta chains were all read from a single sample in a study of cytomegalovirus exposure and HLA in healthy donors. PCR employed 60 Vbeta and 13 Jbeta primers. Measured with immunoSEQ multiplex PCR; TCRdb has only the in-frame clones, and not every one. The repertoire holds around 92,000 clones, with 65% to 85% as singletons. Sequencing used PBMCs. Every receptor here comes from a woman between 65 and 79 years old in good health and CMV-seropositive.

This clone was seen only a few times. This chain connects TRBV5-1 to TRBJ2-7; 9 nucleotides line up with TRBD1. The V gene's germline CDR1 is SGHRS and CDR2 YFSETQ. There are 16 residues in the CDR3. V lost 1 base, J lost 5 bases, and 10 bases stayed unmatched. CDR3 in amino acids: CASSLSPGQGDNEQYF. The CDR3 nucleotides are TGCGCCAGCAGCTTGTCACCGGGACAGGGAGACAACGAGCAGTACTTC.

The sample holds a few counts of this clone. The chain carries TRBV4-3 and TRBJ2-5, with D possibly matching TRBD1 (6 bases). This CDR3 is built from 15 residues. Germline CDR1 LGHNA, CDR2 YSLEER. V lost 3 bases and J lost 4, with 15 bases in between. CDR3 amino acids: CASSHGTSTGETQYF. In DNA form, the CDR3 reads TGCGCCAGCAGCCACGGGACATCCACGGGAGAGACCCAGTACTTC.

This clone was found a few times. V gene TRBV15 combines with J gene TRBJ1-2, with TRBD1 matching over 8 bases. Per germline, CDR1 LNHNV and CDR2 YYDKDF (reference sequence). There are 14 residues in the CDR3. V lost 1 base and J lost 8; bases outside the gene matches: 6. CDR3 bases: TGTGCCACCAGCAGAGGACAGGGGACGGAAGGCTACACCTTC. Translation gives CATSRGQGTEGYTF.

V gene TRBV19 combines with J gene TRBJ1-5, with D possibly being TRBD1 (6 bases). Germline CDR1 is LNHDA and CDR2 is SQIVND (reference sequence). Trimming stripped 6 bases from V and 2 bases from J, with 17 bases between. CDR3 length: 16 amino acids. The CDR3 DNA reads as TGTGCCAGTAGACCTATTACAGGGAACGGCAATCAGCCCCAGCATTTT. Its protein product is CASRPITGNGNQPQHF.

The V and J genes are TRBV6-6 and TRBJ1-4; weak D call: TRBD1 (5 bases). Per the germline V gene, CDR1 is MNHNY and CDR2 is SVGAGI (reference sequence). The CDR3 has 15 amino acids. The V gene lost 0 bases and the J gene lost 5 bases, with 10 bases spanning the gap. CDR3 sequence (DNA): TGTGCCAGCAGTTACTCGTCAGGGTGGAATGAAAAACTGTTTTTT. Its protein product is CASSYSSGWNEKLFF.

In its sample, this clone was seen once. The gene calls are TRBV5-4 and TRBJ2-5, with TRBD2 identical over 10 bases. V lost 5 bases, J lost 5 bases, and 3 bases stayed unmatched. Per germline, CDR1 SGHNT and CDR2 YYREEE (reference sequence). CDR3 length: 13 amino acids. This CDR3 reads CASRPTSGETQYF. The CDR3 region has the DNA TGTGCCAGCAGACCGACTAGCGGGGAGACCCAGTACTTC.

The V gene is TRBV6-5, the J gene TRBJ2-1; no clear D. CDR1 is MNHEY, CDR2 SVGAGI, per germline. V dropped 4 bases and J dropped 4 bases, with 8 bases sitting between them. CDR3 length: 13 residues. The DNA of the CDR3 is TGTGCCAGCAGTTTGGGCCGTTACAATGAGCAGTTCTTC. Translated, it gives CASSLGRYNEQFF.

CDR3 coding DNA: TGTGCCAGCAGCGTAAACACCGGGGAGCTGTTTTTT. Amino acids: CASSVNTGELFF. The chain uses TRBV5-4 and TRBJ2-2; D call uncertain. The germline V and J ends were trimmed by 4 bases and 2 bases, with 3 bases remaining between them. Germline V gene data show CDR1 as SGHNT and CDR2 as YYREEE (reference sequence). The CDR3 loop spans 12 amino acids.

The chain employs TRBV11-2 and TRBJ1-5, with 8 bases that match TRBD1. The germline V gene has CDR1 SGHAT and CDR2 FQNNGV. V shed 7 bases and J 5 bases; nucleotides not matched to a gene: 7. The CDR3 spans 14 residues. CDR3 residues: CASKQTGGYQPQHF. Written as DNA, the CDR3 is TGTGCCAGCAAACAAACAGGGGGATATCAGCCCCAGCATTTT.